Listed below are T cell receptor beta chains from one sample, sequenced in a study of T cell repertoires in cytomegalovirus infection. TCRdb redid the calling of the reads with MiXCR, one entry per CDR3 protein. Of roughly 990,000 distinct CDR3 sequences listed, around 29% are singletons. Their antigen targets remain unknown. Material: cultured CD8+ T cells from PBMCs, obtained from culture after CMV antigen stimulation. These receptors were collected from a human donor in good health (CMV status not recorded). Some clones in this sample may be carry-over from other donors' samples. Both conserved end residues are part of each CDR3. The order of the fields is D gene, J gene, V gene, clone size, CDR3 length, CDR3 protein, CDR3 DNA. The D gene is left open where the match is weak. Where a row states a size, it is once, few, many or the class of an expanded clone; other rows omit it.

.,TRBJ1-2,TRBV7-8,few,16,CASSSTGQLRNYGYTF,TGTGCCAGCAGCTCGACCGGACAGCTCCGTAACTATGGCTACACCTTC
TRBD1,TRBJ1-6,TRBV5-6,.,18,CASSQAGQGAFVDSPLHF,TGTGCCAGCAGCCAGGCGGGACAGGGGGCTTTCGTTGATTCACCCCTCCACTTT
.,TRBJ1-2,TRBV11-2,.,14,CASSSQGPGIGYTF,TGTGCCAGCAGCTCCCAAGGACCAGGGATCGGCTACACCTTC
.,TRBJ2-3,TRBV10-3,.,14,CAISGEPATDTQYF,TGTGCCATCAGTGGCGAGCCCGCCACAGATACGCAGTATTTT
TRBD1,TRBJ1-5,TRBV20-1,.,18,CSARDWTGGSEFNQPQHF,TGCAGTGCTAGAGATTGGACAGGGGGATCCGAATTCAATCAGCCCCAGCATTTT
TRBD1,TRBJ1-1,TRBV4-1,.,15,CASSPDTGDGVEAFF,TGCGCCAGCAGCCCCGATACAGGGGATGGAGTTGAAGCTTTCTTT
.,TRBJ2-3,TRBV7-6,many,17,CASSPTHQGLWADTQYF,TGTGCCAGCAGCCCGACCCACCAGGGGCTATGGGCAGATACGCAGTATTTT
.,TRBJ1-1,TRBV20-1,few,12,CSAKKGGSEAFF,TGCAGTGCTAAGAAGGGGGGCTCTGAAGCTTTCTTT
.,TRBJ1-1,TRBV28,few,16,CASSLFEAGRNTEAFF,TGTGCCAGCAGTTTATTCGAGGCGGGTCGGAACACTGAAGCTTTCTTT
.,TRBJ1-3,TRBV12-5,.,14,CASGTKSSGNTIYF,TGTGCTAGTGGAACTAAATCCTCTGGAAACACCATATATTTT
.,TRBJ1-1,TRBV7-8,many,16,CASSLVGGLQGTEAFF,TGTGCCAGCAGCTTAGTCGGAGGATTACAGGGCACTGAAGCTTTCTTT
TRBD2,TRBJ2-3,TRBV7-9,few,19,CASSSSGTSGGAFSDTQYF,TGTGCCAGCAGCTCATCCGGGACTAGCGGGGGGGCTTTCTCAGATACGCAGTATTTT